This T cell receptor (beta chain) originates from a study of tumor-infiltrating lymphocytes in oesophageal squamous cell carcinoma. TCRdb passed the PCR reads through MiXCR, listing each CDR3 protein once. This sample has more than 10,000 distinct CDR3 sequences; roughly 51% occur once, and the top ten carry less than 45%. V lost 4 bases to trimming and J lost 5 bases; unmatched junction nucleotides: 13. The CDR3 runs 16 residues. The germline V gene encodes CDR1 SGHTA and CDR2 FQGNSA. This clonotype was obtained from a male donor with esophageal squamous cell carcinoma. The V gene is TRBV7-2, the J gene TRBJ1-1, with 7 positions matching TRBD1. Sequences were obtained from esophageal tumor tissue. The CDR3 DNA is TGTGCCAGCAGCTCCTATACGACAGGGATGGGGACTGAAGCTTTCTTT. It encodes CASSSYTTGMGTEAFF.